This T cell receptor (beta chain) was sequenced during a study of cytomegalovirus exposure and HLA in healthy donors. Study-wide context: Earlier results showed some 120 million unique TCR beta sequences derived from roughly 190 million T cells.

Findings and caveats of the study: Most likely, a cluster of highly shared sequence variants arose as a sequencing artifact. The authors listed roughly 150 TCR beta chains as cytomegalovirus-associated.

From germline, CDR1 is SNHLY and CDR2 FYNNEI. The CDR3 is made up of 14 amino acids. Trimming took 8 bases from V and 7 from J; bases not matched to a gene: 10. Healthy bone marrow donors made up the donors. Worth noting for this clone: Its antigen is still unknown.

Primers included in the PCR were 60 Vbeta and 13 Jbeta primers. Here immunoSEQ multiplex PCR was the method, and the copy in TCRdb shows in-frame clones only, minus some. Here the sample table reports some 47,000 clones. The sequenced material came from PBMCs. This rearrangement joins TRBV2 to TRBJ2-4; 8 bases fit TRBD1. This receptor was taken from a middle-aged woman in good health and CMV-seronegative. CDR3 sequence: CASAQSRTGNIQYF. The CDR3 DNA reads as TGTGCCAGCGCCCAAAGCCGGACAGGGAACATTCAGTACTTC.